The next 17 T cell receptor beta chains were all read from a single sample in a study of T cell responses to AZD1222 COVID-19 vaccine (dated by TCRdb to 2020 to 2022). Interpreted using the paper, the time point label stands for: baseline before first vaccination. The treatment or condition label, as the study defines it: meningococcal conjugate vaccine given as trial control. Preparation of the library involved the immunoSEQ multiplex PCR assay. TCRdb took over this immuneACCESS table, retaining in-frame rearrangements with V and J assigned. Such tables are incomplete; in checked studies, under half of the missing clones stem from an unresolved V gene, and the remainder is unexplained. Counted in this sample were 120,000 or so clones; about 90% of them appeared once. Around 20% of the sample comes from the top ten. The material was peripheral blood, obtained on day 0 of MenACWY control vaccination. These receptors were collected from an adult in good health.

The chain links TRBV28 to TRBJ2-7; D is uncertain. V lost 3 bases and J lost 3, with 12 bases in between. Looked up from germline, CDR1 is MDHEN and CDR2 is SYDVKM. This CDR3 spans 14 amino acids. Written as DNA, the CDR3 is TGTGCCAGCAGTTTTTGGCAGTTTAGCTACGAGCAGTACTTC. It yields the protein CASSFWQFSYEQYF.

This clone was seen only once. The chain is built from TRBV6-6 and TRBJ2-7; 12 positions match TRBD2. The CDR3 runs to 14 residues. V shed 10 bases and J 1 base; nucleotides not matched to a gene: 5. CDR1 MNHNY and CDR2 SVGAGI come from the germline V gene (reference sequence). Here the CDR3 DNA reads TGTGCCACTTCGACTAGCGGGAGATCCTACGAGCAGTACTTC. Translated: CATSTSGRSYEQYF.

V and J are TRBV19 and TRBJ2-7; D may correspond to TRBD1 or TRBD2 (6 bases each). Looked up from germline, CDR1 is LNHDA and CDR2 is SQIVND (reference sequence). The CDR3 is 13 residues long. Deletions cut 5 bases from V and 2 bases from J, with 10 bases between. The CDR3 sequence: CASSEGGTYEQYF. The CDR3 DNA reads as TGTGCCAGTAGTGAGGGGGGAACCTACGAGCAGTACTTC. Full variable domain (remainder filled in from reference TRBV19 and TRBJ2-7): DGGITQSPKYLFRKEGQNVTLSCEQNLNHDAMYWYRQDPGQGLRLIYYSQIVNDFQKGDIAEGYSVSREKKESFPLTVTSAQKNPTAFYLCASSEGGTYEQYFGPGTRLTVT.

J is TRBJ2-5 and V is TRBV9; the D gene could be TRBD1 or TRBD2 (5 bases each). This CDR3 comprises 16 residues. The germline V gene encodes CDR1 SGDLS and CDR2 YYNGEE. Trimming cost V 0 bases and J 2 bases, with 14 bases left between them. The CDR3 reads CASSVALEGYQETQYF. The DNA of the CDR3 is TGTGCCAGCAGCGTAGCTCTTGAGGGGTATCAAGAGACCCAGTACTTC.

The CDR3 DNA sequence: TGTGCCAGCAGCTTCCTGGGACTAGCGGGAGCGTACGAGCAGTACTTC. Protein sequence: CASSFLGLAGAYEQYF. This chain links TRBV27 with TRBJ2-7, with 14 bases identical to TRBD2. This CDR3 contains 16 residues. Germline loops: CDR1 MNHEY, CDR2 SMNVEV (reference sequence). The junction had 8 bases not matched to a gene; V was cut back by 6 bases and J by 4 bases.

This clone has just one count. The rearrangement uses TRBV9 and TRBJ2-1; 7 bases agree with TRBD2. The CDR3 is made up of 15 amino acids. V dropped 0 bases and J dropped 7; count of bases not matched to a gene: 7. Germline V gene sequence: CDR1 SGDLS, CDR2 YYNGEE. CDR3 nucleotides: TGTGCCAGCAGCGTAGGGGGCGGGAGTGGAAATGAGCAGTTCTTC. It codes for CASSVGGGSGNEQFF.

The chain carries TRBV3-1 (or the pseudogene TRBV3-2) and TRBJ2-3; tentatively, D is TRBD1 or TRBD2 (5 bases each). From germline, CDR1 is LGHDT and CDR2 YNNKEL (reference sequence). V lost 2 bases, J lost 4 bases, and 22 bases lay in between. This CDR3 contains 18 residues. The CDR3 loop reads CASSQRRERELAPDTQYF. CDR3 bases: TGTGCCAGCAGCCAACGCAGGGAGAGGGAGTTGGCCCCAGATACGCAGTATTTT.

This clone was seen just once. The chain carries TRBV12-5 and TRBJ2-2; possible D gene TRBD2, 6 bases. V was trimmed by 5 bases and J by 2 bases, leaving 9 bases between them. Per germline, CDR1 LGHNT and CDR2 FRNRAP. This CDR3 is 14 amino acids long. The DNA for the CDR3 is TGTGCTAGTGGTAGCGGGTCTAACACCGGGGAGCTGTTTTTT. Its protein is CASGSGSNTGELFF.

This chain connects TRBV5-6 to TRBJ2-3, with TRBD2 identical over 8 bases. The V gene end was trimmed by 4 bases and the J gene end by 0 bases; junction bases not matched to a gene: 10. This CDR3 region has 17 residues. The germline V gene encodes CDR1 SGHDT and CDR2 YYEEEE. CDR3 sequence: CASSLSSGLTSTDTQYF. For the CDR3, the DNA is TGTGCCAGCAGCCTCTCTAGCGGGTTAACTAGCACAGATACGCAGTATTTT. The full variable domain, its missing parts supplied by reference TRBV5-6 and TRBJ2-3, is DAGVTQSPTHLIKTRGQQVTLRCSPKSGHDTVSWYQQALGQGPQFIFQYYEEEERQRGNFPDRFSGHQFPNYSSELNVNALLLGDSALYLCASSLSSGLTSTDTQYFGPGTRLTVL.

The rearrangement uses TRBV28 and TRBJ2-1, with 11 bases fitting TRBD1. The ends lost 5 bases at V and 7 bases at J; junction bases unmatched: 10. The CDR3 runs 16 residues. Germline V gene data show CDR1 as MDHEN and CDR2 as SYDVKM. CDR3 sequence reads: CASSPWGQGGVNEQFF. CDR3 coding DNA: TGTGCCAGCAGTCCATGGGGACAGGGGGGGGTGAATGAGCAGTTCTTC.

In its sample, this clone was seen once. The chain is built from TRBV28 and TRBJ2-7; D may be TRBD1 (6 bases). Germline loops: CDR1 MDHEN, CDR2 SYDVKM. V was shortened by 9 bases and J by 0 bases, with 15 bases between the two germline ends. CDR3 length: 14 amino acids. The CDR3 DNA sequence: TGTGCCAGTAGGGGGTACGATTCCTCCTACGAGCAGTACTTC. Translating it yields CASRGYDSSYEQYF.

CDR3 loop: CASSVLAGGGTGELFF. CDR3 bases: TGTGCCAGCAGCGTTTTAGCGGGAGGGGGTACCGGGGAGCTGTTTTTT. The chain carries TRBV5-4 and TRBJ2-2; TRBD2 matches at 11 bases. The CDR3 sequence is 16 residues long. J was trimmed by 5 bases and V by 4 bases; bases with no gene match: 7. Per the germline V gene, CDR1 is SGHNT and CDR2 is YYREEE (reference sequence).

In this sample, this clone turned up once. The CDR3 nucleotides read TGTGCCAGCAGCCAAGAGGGTACAGGGGCCCAGCAGTTCTTC. It yields the protein CASSQEGTGAQQFF. The chain couples TRBV4-2 to TRBJ2-1, with 7 bases identical to TRBD1. This CDR3 is built from 14 residues. Trimming cost V 0 bases and J 11 bases; bases outside gene matches: 7. The germline V gene has CDR1 LGHNA and CDR2 YNFKEQ.

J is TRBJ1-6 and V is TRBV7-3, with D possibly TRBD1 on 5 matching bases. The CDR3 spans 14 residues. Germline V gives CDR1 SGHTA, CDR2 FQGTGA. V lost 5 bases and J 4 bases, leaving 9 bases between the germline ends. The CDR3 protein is CASSRGDYNSPLHF. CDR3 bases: TGTGCCAGCAGCAGGGGCGATTATAATTCACCCCTCCACTTT. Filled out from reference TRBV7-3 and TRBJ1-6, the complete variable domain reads GAGVSQTPSNKVTEKGKYVELRCDPISGHTALYWYRQSLGQGPEFLIYFQGTGAADDSGLPNDRFFAVRPEGSVSTLKIQRTERGDSAVYLCASSRGDYNSPLHFGNGTRLTVT.

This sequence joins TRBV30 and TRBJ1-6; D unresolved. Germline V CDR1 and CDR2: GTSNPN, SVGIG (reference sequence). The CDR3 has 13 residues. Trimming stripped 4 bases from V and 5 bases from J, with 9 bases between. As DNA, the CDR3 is TGTGCCTGGAAACCGATTAATAATTCACCCCTCCACTTT. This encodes CAWKPINNSPLHF.

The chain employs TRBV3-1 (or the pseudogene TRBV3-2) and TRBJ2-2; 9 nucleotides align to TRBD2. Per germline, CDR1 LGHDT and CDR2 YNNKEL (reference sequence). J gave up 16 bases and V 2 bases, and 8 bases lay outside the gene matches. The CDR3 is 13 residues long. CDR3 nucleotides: TGTGCCAGCAGCCAAAATTCGGGACTAGCTCCGTTTTTT. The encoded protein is CASSQNSGLAPFF.

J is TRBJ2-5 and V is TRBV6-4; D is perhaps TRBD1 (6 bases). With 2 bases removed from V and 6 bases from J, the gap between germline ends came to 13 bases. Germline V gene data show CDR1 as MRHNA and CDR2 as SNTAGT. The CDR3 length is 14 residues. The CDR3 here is CASSDVAGVQTQYF. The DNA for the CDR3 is TGTGCCAGCAGTGACGTGGCAGGGGTCCAGACCCAGTACTTC.